The 22 T cell receptor beta chains below come from one sample, sequenced in a study of blood T cell repertoires in COVID-19. The data were produced by immunoSEQ multiplex PCR, yet TCRdb's version contains in-frame clones alone and is incomplete. The sample has fewer than 500,000 clones; approximately 80% are singletons. The specimen was peripheral blood. These receptors were taken from a human donor with acute or convalescent COVID-19. The donor label of this sample is uncertain.

The chain recombines TRBV5-4 with TRBJ1-2; 7 bases line up with TRBD1. CDR1 and CDR2 (germline): SGHNT, YYREEE (reference sequence). The ends lost 4 bases at V and 2 bases at J; junction bases unmatched: 11. The CDR3 is made up of 16 amino acids. The CDR3 coding sequence is TGTGCCAGCAGCCCGAGACAGGGCGAAATGAACTATGGCTACACCTTC. This sequence encodes CASSPRQGEMNYGYTF.

The chain is built from TRBV10-3 and TRBJ1-2; tentative D call: TRBD1 (5 bases). Per germline, CDR1 ENHRY and CDR2 SYGVKD. The CDR3 contains 14 residues. Between the trimmed V and J ends, which lost 7 bases and 1 base, there was a span of 13 bases. This CDR3 is CAIKLPGGNYGYTF. In nucleotides, the CDR3 is TGTGCCATCAAGCTTCCCGGGGGTAACTATGGCTACACCTTC.

This clone is a singleton in its sample. This chain links TRBV5-1 with TRBJ2-2; the D gene is possibly TRBD2 (6 bases). The germline CDR1 and CDR2 sequences are SGHRS and YFSETQ. Trimming shortened V by 4 bases and J by 7 bases, and 14 bases separated the two germline ends. The CDR3 spans 14 residues. The CDR3 sequence is CASSAGDSIGELFF. The CDR3, as DNA: TGCGCCAGCAGCGCCGGGGACTCGATCGGGGAGCTGTTTTTT.

The chain combines TRBV28 with TRBJ2-7; 9 bases are shared with TRBD1. This CDR3 is built from 15 residues. Germline CDR1 reads MDHEN; CDR2 reads SYDVKM. With 7 bases clipped from V and 0 bases from J, the junction kept 7 bases outside the gene matches. The CDR3 is CASTHRDRASYEQYF. DNA of the CDR3: TGTGCCAGCACTCACCGGGACAGGGCCTCCTACGAGCAGTACTTC.

The CDR3 bases are TGTGCCAGCAGTTTATTCCAGGGGAGTGAAAAACTGTTTTTT. Amino acid sequence: CASSLFQGSEKLFF. The chain recombines TRBV27 with TRBJ1-4, with D possibly TRBD1 on 6 matching bases. V lost 1 base to trimming and J lost 7 bases, with 10 bases between them. The length of the CDR3 is 14 residues. Germline-derived CDR1 and CDR2 are MNHEY and SMNVEV (reference sequence).

In this sample, this clone turned up once. The DNA for the CDR3 is TGTGCCAGCAGAGGGGGAGATCGGAGCACTGAAGCTTTCTTT. As protein: CASRGGDRSTEAFF. The chain recombines TRBV6-5 with TRBJ1-1; tentatively, D is TRBD1 (6 bases). The CDR3 has 14 residues. The germline V gene has CDR1 MNHEY and CDR2 SVGAGI. V gave up 6 bases and J gave up 4 bases, with 15 bases separating them.

The gene calls are TRBV9 and TRBJ2-2; 9 positions agree with TRBD1. There are 17 residues in the CDR3. The ends lost 0 bases at V and 3 bases at J; junction bases unmatched: 6. Germline V gene data show CDR1 as SGDLS and CDR2 as YYNGEE. In nucleotides, the CDR3 is TGTGCCAGCAGCGTAGCCACAGGGGGCGCGGACACCGGGGAGCTGTTTTTT. Translation gives CASSVATGGADTGELFF.

The chain employs TRBV3-1 (or the pseudogene TRBV3-2) and TRBJ1-1; the D is unclear. The V and J ends lost 4 bases and 5 bases respectively, with 14 bases between them. The length of the CDR3 is 14 residues. Germline V lookup: CDR1 LGHDT, CDR2 YNNKEL (reference sequence). The CDR3, as DNA: TGTGCCAGCAGCCCTAGGAGGGTAGGAACTGAAGCTTTCTTT. Its translation: CASSPRRVGTEAFF.

This clone has only one observation. This rearrangement joins TRBV2 to TRBJ2-3, with TRBD2 matching over 7 bases. There are 17 residues in the CDR3. Germline V lookup: CDR1 SNHLY, CDR2 FYNNEI. J gave up 3 bases and V 2 bases, and 11 bases lay outside the gene matches. The CDR3: CASSERPRGGGTDTQYF. The CDR3 bases are TGTGCCAGCAGTGAACGCCCTCGCGGGGGAGGGACAGATACGCAGTATTTT. The entire variable domain, with the rest obtained from reference TRBV2 and TRBJ2-3, is as follows: EPEVTQTPSHQVTQMGQEVILRCVPISNHLYFYWYRQILGQKVEFLVSFYNNEISEKSEIFDDQFSVERPDGSNFTLKIRSTKLEDSAMYFCASSERPRGGGTDTQYFGPGTRLTVL.

This clone has just a few counts. V gene TRBV29-1 combines with J gene TRBJ1-2; possibly TRBD1 for D (6 bases). Germline CDR1 SQVTM, CDR2 ANQGSEA. The V end was cut by 3 bases, the J end by 8 bases, with 13 bases between. The CDR3 spans 12 residues. CDR3 amino acids: CSVDVAGEGYTF. As DNA, the CDR3 is TGCAGCGTTGACGTTGCAGGGGAGGGCTACACCTTC.

The J gene is TRBJ1-2, the V gene TRBV7-9; D remains unclear. Per the germline V gene, CDR1 is SEHNR and CDR2 is FQNEAQ (reference sequence). Trimming took 5 bases from V and 8 from J, leaving 12 bases between them. This CDR3 region has 12 residues. The CDR3 here is CASSLGGPGYTF. CDR3 coding DNA: TGTGCCAGCAGCCTGGGAGGGCCCGGCTACACCTTC. The full variable domain, completed using reference TRBV7-9 and TRBJ1-2, is DTGVSQNPRHKITKRGQNVTFRCDPISEHNRLYWYRQTLGQGPEFLTYFQNEAQLEKSRLLSDRFSAERPKGSFSTLEIQRTEQGDSAMYLCASSLGGPGYTFGSGTRLTVV.

This clone was seen a few times. The rearrangement uses TRBV9 and TRBJ2-4; perhaps TRBD1 as D (6 bases). Germline CDR1 and CDR2: SGDLS and YYNGEE. The germline V and J ends were trimmed by 6 bases and 7 bases, with 11 bases remaining between them. This CDR3 is 12 amino acids long. The DNA for the CDR3 is TGTGCCAGCACCGGGACATCCAACATTCAGTACTTC. Translated, it gives CASTGTSNIQYF. Full variable domain (missing parts from reference TRBV9 and TRBJ2-4): DSGVTQTPKHLITATGQRVTLRCSPRSGDLSVYWYQQSLDQGLQFLIQYYNGEERAKGNILERFSAQQFPDLHSELNLSSLELGDSALYFCASTGTSNIQYFGAGTRLSVL.

The CDR3 loop is CASSFGQGGNEKLFF. The CDR3 DNA is TGTGCCAGCAGTTTCGGACAGGGGGGGAATGAAAAACTGTTTTTT. The chain combines TRBV2 with TRBJ1-4, with TRBD1 matching over 10 bases. The CDR3 has 15 amino acids. Per germline, CDR1 SNHLY and CDR2 FYNNEI. The trim removed 5 bases at V and 5 bases at J, leaving 5 bases unmatched.

The DNA of the CDR3 is TGTGCCAGCAGCCTCCGTAGCGGGAGGATGAATGAGCAGTTCTTC. It specifies CASSLRSGRMNEQFF. The gene calls are TRBV3-1 (or the pseudogene TRBV3-2) and TRBJ2-1, with 10 bases matching TRBD2. The V segment lost 4 bases and the J segment 7 bases; nucleotides outside the gene matches: 7. Germline CDR1 LGHDT, CDR2 YNNKEL (reference sequence). The CDR3 is 15 amino acids.

The V gene is TRBV5-1, the J gene TRBJ2-1, with 9 positions matching TRBD2. The CDR3 is 15 residues long. Unmatched junction bases numbered 4, after V lost 0 bases and J lost 6 bases. The germline V gene encodes CDR1 SGHRS and CDR2 YFSETQ. The CDR3 loop reads CASSLVRGGPNEQFF. CDR3 coding DNA: TGCGCCAGCAGCTTGGTGCGGGGGGGCCCCAATGAGCAGTTCTTC. Full variable domain (outside the CDR3, taken from reference TRBV5-1 and TRBJ2-1): KAGVTQTPRYLIKTRGQQVTLSCSPISGHRSVSWYQQTPGQGLQFLFEYFSETQRNKGNFPGRFSGRQFSNSRSEMNVSTLELGDSALYLCASSLVRGGPNEQFFGPGTRLTVL.

This clone came up once. The rearrangement uses TRBV5-6 and TRBJ2-7; D might be TRBD2 (5 bases). Trimming took off 2 bases at V and 5 bases at J, with 20 bases between the two ends. CDR1 and CDR2 from the germline V gene are SGHDT and YYEEEE. The CDR3 extends over 16 amino acids. The chain's CDR3 is CASSFGWRGKGNEQYF. CDR3 nucleotides: TGTGCCAGCAGCTTCGGTTGGAGAGGGAAAGGCAACGAGCAGTACTTC.

This chain connects TRBV10-3 to TRBJ2-5; weak D call: TRBD2 (6 bases). Germline V gene lookup returns CDR1 ENHRY and CDR2 SYGVKD. The CDR3 length is 13 residues. Trimming pared 4 bases from V and 5 bases from J, leaving 11 bases between. CDR3 loop: CAISGGGVETQYF. CDR3 bases: TGTGCCATCAGTGGAGGCGGGGTGGAGACCCAGTACTTC.

J is TRBJ1-2 and V is TRBV28; D may be TRBD1 (6 bases). The germline V gene has CDR1 MDHEN and CDR2 SYDVKM. This CDR3 has 13 amino acids. V lost 10 bases and J lost 3, with 15 bases in between. DNA for the CDR3: TGTGCCACCGCTCCAGGGGCCGACTATGGCTACACCTTC. This encodes CATAPGADYGYTF.

In DNA form, the CDR3 reads TGTGCCAGCAGCCTCAGGGGCGCCGGGGAGCTGTTTTTT. Amino acids: CASSLRGAGELFF. V is TRBV2 and J is TRBJ2-2; a weak D match, TRBD1 (6 bases). The V gene's germline CDR1 is SNHLY and CDR2 FYNNEI. This CDR3 is 13 amino acids long. The V end was cut by 6 bases, the J end by 6 bases, with 11 bases between.

The chain recombines TRBV29-1 with TRBJ1-1, with D perhaps matching TRBD1 (5 bases). V shed 0 bases and J shed 9 bases, with 8 bases lying between them. The CDR3 runs to 11 residues. Germline V CDR1 and CDR2: SQVTM, ANQGSEA. In DNA, the CDR3 is TGCAGCGTTGAAGAGCCAGGGCAAGCTTTCTTT. Protein sequence: CSVEEPGQAFF.

The gene calls are TRBV19 and TRBJ1-4; 9 bases line up with TRBD1. The CDR3 is 15 residues long. Germline trimming cut 6 bases from V and 8 bases from J; bases unmatched to any gene: 10. The V gene's germline CDR1 is LNHDA and CDR2 SQIVND (reference sequence). The CDR3 DNA reads as TGTGCCAGTAGGATGAGGGGACAGGGAAGAGAAAAACTGTTTTTT. Amino acids: CASRMRGQGREKLFF. The full variable domain, completed using reference TRBV19 and TRBJ1-4, is DGGITQSPKYLFRKEGQNVTLSCEQNLNHDAMYWYRQDPGQGLRLIYYSQIVNDFQKGDIAEGYSVSREKKESFPLTVTSAQKNPTAFYLCASRMRGQGREKLFFGSGTQLSVL.

This chain uses TRBV3-1 (or the pseudogene TRBV3-2) with TRBJ2-1; D is perhaps TRBD2 (5 bases). CDR1 and CDR2 (germline): LGHDT, YNNKEL (reference sequence). The V gene lost 5 bases and the J gene lost 4 bases, with 15 bases spanning the gap. The CDR3 runs to 15 residues. The CDR3 loop reads CASSALAERYNEQFF. CDR3 DNA sequence: TGTGCCAGCAGCGCGCTAGCAGAAAGGTACAATGAGCAGTTCTTC.